The T cell receptor beta chain under discussion was sequenced for a study of shared clonotypes between healthy human individuals. Study in general: Ranging from 18 to 49 in age, donors were a couple of women and three men. Notes on the study in general: The diversity represented, both genetic and in exposure history, was limited by few donors.

Germline trimming cut 1 base from V and 6 bases from J; bases unmatched to any gene: 12. Germline CDR1 is SGHNT and CDR2 is YENEEA. The CDR3 is made up of 20 amino acids. A word on this clone: Its target is not known.

The data were produced by immunoSEQ multiplex PCR, yet TCRdb's version contains in-frame clones alone and is incomplete. The repertoire holds over a million clones, about four fifths seen once, with more than 0.5% in the top ten. The TCR originated in a young man in good health. Some clones in this sample may be carry-over from other donors' samples. The gene calls are TRBV11-3 and TRBJ2-1; 16 bases fit TRBD2. The sequenced sample consisted of memory CD4+ T cells from PBMCs. The subset: CD45RA-negative fraction. The CDR3 here is CASSLGWGLAGGRSINEQFF. In DNA form, the CDR3 reads TGTGCCAGCAGCTTAGGGTGGGGACTAGCGGGAGGGCGATCCATCAATGAGCAGTTCTTC.